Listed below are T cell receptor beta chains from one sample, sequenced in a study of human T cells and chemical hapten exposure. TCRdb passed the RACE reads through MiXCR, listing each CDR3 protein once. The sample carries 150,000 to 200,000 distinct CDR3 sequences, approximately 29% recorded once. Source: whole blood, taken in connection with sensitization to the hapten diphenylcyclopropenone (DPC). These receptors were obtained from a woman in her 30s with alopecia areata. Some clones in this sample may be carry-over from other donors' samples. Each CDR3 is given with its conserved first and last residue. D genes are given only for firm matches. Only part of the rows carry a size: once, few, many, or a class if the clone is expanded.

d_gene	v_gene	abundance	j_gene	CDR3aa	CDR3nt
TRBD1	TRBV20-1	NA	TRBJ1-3	CSARQGNSGNTIYF	TGCAGTGCCAGACAGGGAAACTCTGGAAACACCATATATTTT
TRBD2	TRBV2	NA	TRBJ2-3	CASSLGLAGAADTQYF	TGTGCCAGCAGCCTGGGACTAGCGGGAGCCGCAGATACGCAGTATTTT
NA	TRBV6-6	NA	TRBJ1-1	CASILHGEAFF	TGTGCCAGCATCTTACACGGTGAAGCTTTCTTT
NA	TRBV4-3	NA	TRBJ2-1	CASSQDAEREQFF	TGCGCCAGCAGCCAAGATGCTGAGCGTGAGCAGTTCTTC
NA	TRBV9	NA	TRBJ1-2	CASSVVTGHGYTF	TGTGCCAGCAGCGTAGTTACAGGGCACGGCTACACCTTC
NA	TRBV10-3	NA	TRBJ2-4	CAISESGDFQIHF	TGTGCCATCAGTGAGTCTGGAGACTTCCAAATCCACTTC
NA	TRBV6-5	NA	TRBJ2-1	CASSYSRLLGGYNEQFF	TGTGCCAGCAGTTACTCCCGTTTGCTCGGCGGGTACAATGAGCAGTTCTTC
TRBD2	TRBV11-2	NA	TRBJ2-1	CASSPPGLAGNEQFF	TGTGCCAGCAGCCCTCCGGGACTAGCGGGGAATGAGCAGTTCTTC
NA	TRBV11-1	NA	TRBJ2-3	CASSFGTSRTDTQYF	TGTGCCAGCAGCTTCGGGACCTCCCGCACAGATACGCAGTATTTT
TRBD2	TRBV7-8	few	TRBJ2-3	CASSLQFLAGSTDTQYF	TGTGCCAGCAGCCTGCAATTCCTAGCGGGGAGCACAGATACGCAGTATTTT
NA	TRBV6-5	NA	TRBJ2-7	CASSYSIQGGYEQYF	TGTGCCAGCAGTTACTCGATACAGGGAGGGTACGAGCAGTACTTC
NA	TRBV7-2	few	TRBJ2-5	CASSLAWAGETQYF	TGTGCCAGCAGCTTAGCGTGGGCAGGAGAGACCCAGTACTTC
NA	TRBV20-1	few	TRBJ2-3	CSARQSTDTQYF	TGCAGTGCAAGACAGAGCACAGATACGCAGTATTTT
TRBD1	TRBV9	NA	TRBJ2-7	CASSVEGGQGVEQYF	TGTGCCAGCAGCGTAGAGGGGGGACAGGGGGTCGAGCAGTACTTC
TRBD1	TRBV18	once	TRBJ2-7	CASSPPGTASYEQYF	TGTGCCAGCTCACCACCGGGGACAGCGTCCTACGAGCAGTACTTC
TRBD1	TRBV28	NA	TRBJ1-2	CASSPPLTGGYGYTF	TGTGCCAGCAGTCCCCCCTTGACAGGGGGCTATGGCTACACCTTC
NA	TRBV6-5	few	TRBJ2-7	CASSYLSIGAGSSYEQYF	TGTGCCAGCAGTTACCTGTCCATCGGTGCGGGGAGCTCCTACGAGCAGTACTTC
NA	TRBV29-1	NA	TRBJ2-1	CSVIRVREQFF	TGCAGCGTTATCCGGGTCCGTGAGCAGTTCTTC
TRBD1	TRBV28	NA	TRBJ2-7	CASTSGTVDGEQYF	TGTGCCAGCACCTCCGGGACAGTAGACGGCGAGCAGTACTTC
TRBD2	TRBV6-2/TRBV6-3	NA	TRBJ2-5	CASSRTSSAETQYF	TGTGCCAGCAGTCGGACTAGCTCTGCAGAGACCCAGTACTTC
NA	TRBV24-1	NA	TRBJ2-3	CATGMSGGTDTQYF	TGTGCCACGGGGATGAGCGGAGGCACAGATACGCAGTATTTT
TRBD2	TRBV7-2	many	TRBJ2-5	CASRSRGGVQETQYF	TGTGCCAGCCGTAGTCGGGGGGGGGTACAAGAGACCCAGTACTTC
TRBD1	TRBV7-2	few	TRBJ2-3	CASSFIGTGPDTQYF	TGTGCCAGCAGCTTTATCGGGACAGGGCCAGATACGCAGTATTTT
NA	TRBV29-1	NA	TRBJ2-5	CSVEDRIFQETQYF	TGCAGCGTTGAAGATAGGATTTTCCAAGAGACCCAGTACTTC
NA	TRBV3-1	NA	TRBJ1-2	CASSQVGDGGNYGYTF	TGTGCCAGCAGCCAAGTAGGGGACGGCGGCAACTATGGCTACACCTTC
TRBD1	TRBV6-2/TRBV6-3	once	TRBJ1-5	CASSDRGGELQPQHF	TGTGCCAGCAGTGATAGAGGGGGCGAATTGCAGCCCCAGCATTTT
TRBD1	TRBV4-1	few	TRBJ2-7	CASSPKGGLFVYEQYF	TGCGCCAGCAGCCCCAAAGGGGGCCTATTCGTATACGAGCAGTACTTC
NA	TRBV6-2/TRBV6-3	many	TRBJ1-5	CASRPGGGGNQPQHF	TGTGCCAGCAGACCCGGGGGAGGGGGCAATCAGCCCCAGCATTTT
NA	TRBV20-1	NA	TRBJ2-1	CSANTGVTTDNEQFF	TGCAGTGCTAATACGGGAGTCACTACAGACAATGAGCAGTTCTTC